Below are 27 T cell receptor beta chains sequenced from a single sample in a study of T cell responses to AZD1222 COVID-19 vaccine. Only in-frame clones appear in the TCRdb table, and some are missing; sequencing was by immunoSEQ multiplex PCR. The sample records about 110,000 clones, roughly 90% being singletons. The material sequenced was peripheral blood, taken on day 0 of AZD1222 vaccination. These receptors were taken from an adult in good health.

V usage is TRBV19 and J usage is TRBJ2-7; the match to TRBD2 covers 8 bases. The V and J ends lost 6 bases and 6 bases, in that order; junction bases with no gene match: 10. The length of the CDR3 is 14 residues. Germline V gene data show CDR1 as LNHDA and CDR2 as SQIVND (reference sequence). CDR3 region: CASRPSERGFEQYF. In nucleotides, the CDR3 is TGTGCCAGTAGGCCTAGTGAGCGGGGGTTCGAGCAGTACTTC.

This chain uses TRBV11-2 with TRBJ1-4, with 9 positions matching TRBD1. V was clipped by 5 bases and J by 0 bases; unmatched bases: 7. Germline CDR1 and CDR2: SGHAT and FQNNGV. This CDR3 spans 17 amino acids. The CDR3 region is CASSPGQGLATNEKLFF. The DNA of the CDR3 is TGTGCCAGCAGCCCCGGACAGGGGCTCGCAACTAATGAAAAACTGTTTTTT.

The chain links TRBV19 to TRBJ2-7; D might be TRBD1 (5 bases). The CDR3 runs to 14 residues. V gave up 3 bases and J gave up 6 bases, with 15 bases separating them. CDR1 is LNHDA, CDR2 SQIVND, per germline (reference sequence). The CDR3 coding sequence is TGTGCCAGTAGTATTCGGCAGGGTCCCTTCGAGCAGTACTTC. Amino acid sequence: CASSIRQGPFEQYF. Complete variable domain (other parts from reference TRBV19 and TRBJ2-7): DGGITQSPKYLFRKEGQNVTLSCEQNLNHDAMYWYRQDPGQGLRLIYYSQIVNDFQKGDIAEGYSVSREKKESFPLTVTSAQKNPTAFYLCASSIRQGPFEQYFGPGTRLTVT.

The chain uses TRBV5-1 and TRBJ2-5; tentatively, D is TRBD2 (5 bases). The CDR3 is 13 residues long. Per the germline V gene, CDR1 is SGHRS and CDR2 is YFSETQ. V was trimmed by 4 bases and J by 5 bases, leaving 12 bases between them. The CDR3 sequence: CASSSGSTETQYF. CDR3 nucleotides: TGCGCCAGCAGCAGCGGATCTACGGAGACCCAGTACTTC.

CDR3: CAWSGGTDTEAFF. CDR3 DNA sequence: TGTGCCTGGAGTGGGGGGACTGACACTGAAGCTTTCTTT. V usage is TRBV30 and J usage is TRBJ1-1; weak D call: TRBD1 (5 bases). The CDR3 has 13 residues. V was trimmed by 1 base and J by 3 bases, leaving 9 bases between them. Germline CDR1 reads GTSNPN; CDR2 reads SVGIG (reference sequence).

The chain has TRBV5-5 and TRBJ2-3; D is ambiguous. Germline loops: CDR1 SGHKS, CDR2 YYEKEE (reference sequence). The CDR3 sequence is 12 residues long. Trimming shortened V by 6 bases and J by 0 bases, and 5 bases separated the two germline ends. CDR3 sequence: CASTQSTDTQYF. The CDR3, as DNA: TGTGCCAGCACCCAAAGCACAGATACGCAGTATTTT. The whole variable domain, filled in from reference TRBV5-5 and TRBJ2-3, reads DAGVTQSPTHLIKTRGQQVTLRCSPISGHKSVSWYQQVLGQGPQFIFQYYEKEERGRGNFPDRFSARQFPNYSSELNVNALLLGDSALYLCASTQSTDTQYFGPGTRLTVL.

V usage is TRBV7-2 and J usage is TRBJ2-3; TRBD1 or TRBD2 may be the D gene (5 bases each). CDR3 length: 14 residues. In germline, CDR1 is SGHTA, CDR2 FQGNSA. The V and J ends lost 5 bases and 0 bases respectively, with 9 bases between them. The CDR3 sequence: CASSPGRSTDTQYF. CDR3 DNA: TGTGCCAGCAGCCCGGGGCGAAGCACAGATACGCAGTATTTT. Full variable domain (outside the CDR3, taken from reference TRBV7-2 and TRBJ2-3): GAGVSQSPSNKVTEKGKDVELRCDPISGHTALYWYRQSLGQGLEFLIYFQGNSAPDKSGLPSDRFSAERTGGSVSTLTIQRTQQEDSAVYLCASSPGRSTDTQYFGPGTRLTVL.

A single count supports this clone. The V call is TRBV2, the J call TRBJ2-7; D remains ambiguous. The ends were cut back, 2 bases at V and 4 bases at J, with 18 bases in the middle. CDR3 length: 16 amino acids. Germline lookup yields CDR1 SNHLY and CDR2 FYNNEI. The DNA for the CDR3 is TGTGCCAGCAGTGAACTGGGAACAACCTATACATACGAGCAGTACTTC. Translating it yields CASSELGTTYTYEQYF. The full variable domain, rest sourced from reference TRBV2 and TRBJ2-7, is EPEVTQTPSHQVTQMGQEVILRCVPISNHLYFYWYRQILGQKVEFLVSFYNNEISEKSEIFDDQFSVERPDGSNFTLKIRSTKLEDSAMYFCASSELGTTYTYEQYFGPGTRLTVT.

V and J are TRBV5-1 and TRBJ1-4; possibly TRBD1 for D (5 bases). V lost 0 bases, J lost 6 bases, and 9 bases lay in between. Germline V gene data show CDR1 as SGHRS and CDR2 as YFSETQ. This CDR3 region has 14 residues. The CDR3 spells CASSLAEGYEKLFF. CDR3 in DNA: TGCGCCAGCAGCTTGGCCGAGGGGTATGAAAAACTGTTTTTT.

The chain is built from TRBV6-2 or TRBV6-3 and TRBJ2-7; 11 positions agree with TRBD2. With V trimmed by 6 bases and J by 0 bases, 13 bases remained unmatched. This CDR3 spans 18 amino acids. CDR1 MNHEY and CDR2 SVGEGT come from the germline V gene. The CDR3 spells CASSRPLTTSGNSYEQYF. The CDR3 DNA follows: TGTGCCAGCAGCCGCCCTTTGACGACTAGCGGGAACTCCTACGAGCAGTACTTC.

This chain uses TRBV10-2 with TRBJ2-7; 8 bases fit TRBD1. The CDR3 spans 13 residues. Unmatched junction bases numbered 4, after V lost 7 bases and J lost 2 bases. Germline values: CDR1 WSHSY, CDR2 SAAADI. CDR3 DNA sequence: TGCGCCAGCAAAAAACAGGGGGCCTACGAGCAGTACTTC. Its protein product is CASKKQGAYEQYF.

J is TRBJ1-4 and V is TRBV19; D gene unclear. CDR1 is LNHDA, CDR2 SQIVND, per germline (reference sequence). This CDR3 contains 12 residues. The ends were cut back, 5 bases at V and 8 bases at J, with 9 bases in the middle. For the CDR3, the DNA is TGTGCCAGTAGTGTGGCGGCCGAAAAACTGTTTTTT. Translating it yields CASSVAAEKLFF.

The J gene is TRBJ2-7, the V gene TRBV7-2, with TRBD1 matching over 12 bases. Germline-derived CDR1 and CDR2 are SGHTA and FQGNSA. Losses at the gene ends were 5 bases for V and 2 bases for J; bases not matched to a gene: 13. The CDR3 consists of 18 residues. Here the CDR3 reads CASSLYPGDRGLPYEQYF. DNA for the CDR3: TGTGCCAGCAGCCTTTACCCCGGGGACAGGGGGCTTCCCTACGAGCAGTACTTC.

This sequence joins TRBV6-2 or TRBV6-3 and TRBJ2-3, with 10 positions matching TRBD2. Trimming removed 6 bases from V and 1 base from J; junction bases left unmatched: 7. The germline V gene has CDR1 MNHEY and CDR2 SVGEGT. The CDR3 length is 16 residues. DNA of the CDR3: TGTGCCAGCAGACCTAGCGGGAGAGGGGGCACAGATACGCAGTATTTT. Amino acids: CASRPSGRGGTDTQYF.

The rearrangement joins TRBV6-5 to TRBJ2-7; TRBD2 aligns across 7 bases. CDR3 length: 16 amino acids. Germline CDR1 and CDR2: MNHEY and SVGAGI. The V and J ends lost 4 bases and 0 bases, in that order; junction bases with no gene match: 9. CDR3 sequence (DNA): TGTGCCAGCAGTTCATCCGGGAGCGGGAACTCCTACGAGCAGTACTTC. It translates to CASSSSGSGNSYEQYF.

The rearrangement uses TRBV2 and TRBJ2-7; 8 positions agree with TRBD2. Germline V gene sequence: CDR1 SNHLY, CDR2 FYNNEI. This CDR3 is built from 12 residues. Trimming took 11 bases from V and 3 from J; bases not matched to a gene: 6. CDR3 amino acids: CAGGLVVYEQYF. The DNA of the CDR3 is TGTGCCGGGGGACTAGTAGTCTACGAGCAGTACTTC.

The chain is built from TRBV27 and TRBJ1-3; no firm D call. Germline V gives CDR1 MNHEY, CDR2 SMNVEV (reference sequence). The CDR3 sequence is 11 residues long. Trimming pared 6 bases from V and 4 bases from J, leaving 4 bases between. CDR3 residues: CASRLGNTIYF. The CDR3 bases are TGTGCCAGCAGACTAGGAAACACCATATATTTT.

The chain links TRBV19 to TRBJ1-2, with D maybe TRBD1 (5 bases). Germline V gene lookup returns CDR1 LNHDA and CDR2 SQIVND (reference sequence). This CDR3 has 15 amino acids. V lost 2 bases and J 3 bases, leaving 13 bases between the germline ends. CDR3 protein: CASSIITGPYYGYTF. The CDR3 bases are TGTGCCAGTAGTATAATCACAGGACCATACTATGGCTACACCTTC.

The count of this clone is one. The rearrangement joins TRBV7-9 to TRBJ1-1, with TRBD1 as a possible D gene (6 bases). Germline CDR1 reads SEHNR; CDR2 reads FQNEAQ (reference sequence). The CDR3 consists of 12 residues. The V end lost 10 bases, the J end lost 0 bases, and 9 bases lay between the germline ends. The CDR3 loop is CANSGVNTEAFF. CDR3 coding DNA: TGTGCCAATTCAGGGGTGAACACTGAAGCTTTCTTT.

V and J are TRBV19 and TRBJ1-1; the D gene is possibly TRBD1 (5 bases). The CDR3 covers 14 residues. V lost 4 bases, J lost 2 bases, and 11 bases lay in between. CDR1 and CDR2 (germline): LNHDA, SQIVND (reference sequence). Written as DNA, the CDR3 is TGTGCCAGTAGTAGCGGACACCACAACACTGAAGCTTTCTTT. Its protein product is CASSSGHHNTEAFF.

This clone was observed a single time. This sequence joins TRBV19 and TRBJ2-1, with D hard to call. With 9 bases removed from V and 5 bases from J, the gap between germline ends came to 14 bases. Germline V CDR1 and CDR2: LNHDA, SQIVND (reference sequence). CDR3 length equals 13 residues. For the CDR3, the DNA is TGTGCCAGGCGAGTAGGCAGTCACAATGAGCAGTTCTTC. It yields the protein CARRVGSHNEQFF.

V usage is TRBV5-4 and J usage is TRBJ2-2; TRBD1 might be the D (7 bases). V was shortened by 6 bases and J by 4 bases, with 19 bases between the two germline ends. Germline V gene sequence: CDR1 SGHNT, CDR2 YYREEE (reference sequence). The CDR3 runs to 16 residues. The CDR3 DNA is TGTGCCAGCACCGCGGCAGCCCAGGGGGGCACCGGGGAGCTGTTTTTT. Encoded protein: CASTAAAQGGTGELFF.

J is TRBJ2-1 and V is TRBV7-8, with 8 bases fitting TRBD1. J lost 5 bases, V lost 1 base, and 7 bases had no gene match. Germline loops: CDR1 SGHVS, CDR2 FQNEAQ. There are 16 residues in the CDR3. The CDR3 here is CASSLGTRGLDNEQFF. The CDR3 DNA is TGTGCCAGCAGCTTAGGGACCAGGGGGCTAGACAATGAGCAGTTCTTC.

This clone was counted once. The CDR3 spells CASSHPGQNYEQYF. The CDR3, as DNA: TGTGCCAGCAGCCACCCGGGACAGAACTACGAGCAGTACTTC. The chain links TRBV14 to TRBJ2-7; 7 bases are shared with TRBD1. Per the germline V gene, CDR1 is SGHDN and CDR2 is FVKESK. This CDR3 is 14 amino acids long. V dropped 3 bases and J dropped 3; count of bases not matched to a gene: 5.

The V gene is TRBV28, the J gene TRBJ1-3; no firm D call. CDR1 MDHEN and CDR2 SYDVKM come from the germline V gene. V lost 4 bases and J 1 base, leaving 14 bases between the germline ends. The CDR3 covers 16 residues. The CDR3 coding sequence is TGTGCCAGCAGTTCGACCCGGACGTATTCTGGAAACACCATATATTTT. It translates to CASSSTRTYSGNTIYF.

This clone has only one observation. V is TRBV5-5 and J is TRBJ1-5; D uncertain. V lost 4 bases to trimming and J lost 6 bases, with 17 bases between them. The CDR3 runs to 15 residues. Germline CDR1 is SGHKS and CDR2 is YYEKEE (reference sequence). Written as DNA, the CDR3 is TGTGCCAGCAGCCCAAGTCCCCCCCCGGGTCAGCCCCAGCATTTT. This encodes CASSPSPPPGQPQHF. The variable domain in full, with the rest retrieved from reference TRBV5-5 and TRBJ1-5, is DAGVTQSPTHLIKTRGQQVTLRCSPISGHKSVSWYQQVLGQGPQFIFQYYEKEERGRGNFPDRFSARQFPNYSSELNVNALLLGDSALYLCASSPSPPPGQPQHFGDGTRLSIL.

In nucleotides, the CDR3 is TGTGCCACCAGCCTCCTCCTCGGGGTAGCTTACACTGAAGCTTTCTTT. Its protein is CATSLLLGVAYTEAFF. This sequence joins TRBV15 and TRBJ1-1; D gene uncertain. From germline, CDR1 is LNHNV and CDR2 YYDKDF (reference sequence). The germline V and J ends were trimmed by 5 bases and 3 bases, with 19 bases remaining between them. The CDR3 is made up of 16 amino acids.